This T cell receptor beta chain is drawn from a study of T cells in Graves' hyperthyroidism and ophthalmopathy. RNA transcripts were the template for amplifying TCR beta CDR3 regions. Carried out on the TCR CDR3, a first-round RT-PCR used the HTBI primer set. In TCRdb, the multiplex PCR reads were re-called with MiXCR into one record per CDR3 protein. The sample consists of approximately 510,000 distinct CDR3 sequences, about a fifth of them appearing once. This clonotype showed up many times. CDR3 length: 14 amino acids. The germline gives CDR1 LNHDA, CDR2 SQIVND (reference sequence). The V end was cut by 9 bases, the J end by 2 bases, with 17 bases between.

V is TRBV19 and J is TRBJ2-7, with D unclear. Material: blood. The source of this sequence is a young man with Graves' hyperthyroidism. The CDR3: CARGTRTSTYEQYF. DNA of the CDR3: TGTGCCAGGGGAACTCGGACCTCTACCTACGAGCAGTACTTC.